The 13 T cell receptor beta chains given below trace back to one sample, sequenced in a study of shared clonotypes between healthy human individuals. Profiling relied on immunoSEQ multiplex PCR, and the TCRdb table lists in-frame clones only, not all of them. The table includes more than 850,000 clones, roughly 74% detected once. Source material: memory CD4+ T cells from PBMCs. The subset here: CD45RA-negative fraction. The receptors were sampled from a man between 18 and 35 years old in good health. Some clones in this sample may be carry-over from other donors' samples.

This sequence joins TRBV5-1 and TRBJ2-5; maybe TRBD1 (5 bases). CDR1 and CDR2 (germline): SGHRS, YFSETQ. The CDR3 contains 14 residues. Trimming left V 5 bases short and J 1 base short, with 12 bases between. The CDR3 bases are TGCGCCAGCAGAGGGGCGGCCAGCCAAGAGACCCAGTACTTC. Its protein product is CASRGAASQETQYF. Together with reference TRBV5-1 and TRBJ2-5, the CDR3 gives the full variable domain: KAGVTQTPRYLIKTRGQQVTLSCSPISGHRSVSWYQQTPGQGLQFLFEYFSETQRNKGNFPGRFSGRQFSNSRSEMNVSTLELGDSALYLCASRGAASQETQYFGPGTRLLVL.

This clone was found once. The chain uses TRBV19 and TRBJ2-7, with 8 nucleotides matching TRBD2. The CDR3 spans 16 residues. Germline V gene data show CDR1 as LNHDA and CDR2 as SQIVND (reference sequence). J lost 3 bases, V lost 4 bases, and 11 bases had no gene match. The CDR3 here is CASSTVGGLGSYEQYF. The CDR3 region has the DNA TGTGCCAGTAGTACCGTAGGGGGACTAGGAAGCTACGAGCAGTACTTC. Full variable domain (missing parts from reference TRBV19 and TRBJ2-7): DGGITQSPKYLFRKEGQNVTLSCEQNLNHDAMYWYRQDPGQGLRLIYYSQIVNDFQKGDIAEGYSVSREKKESFPLTVTSAQKNPTAFYLCASSTVGGLGSYEQYFGPGTRLTVT.

The chain uses TRBV29-1 and TRBJ2-3, with D possibly TRBD1 on 5 matching bases. The CDR3 is made up of 13 amino acids. The germline V gene encodes CDR1 SQVTM and CDR2 ANQGSEA. V was cut by 5 bases and J by 2 bases, with 11 bases left in between. CDR3 nucleotide sequence: TGCAGCGTTAGGGGTCGATACACAGATACGCAGTATTTT. Translated, it gives CSVRGRYTDTQYF.

This chain uses TRBV27 with TRBJ1-1; 7 nucleotides align to TRBD1. This CDR3 has 15 amino acids. Germline loops: CDR1 MNHEY, CDR2 SMNVEV (reference sequence). V trimming: 0 bases; J trimming: 3 bases; junction bases outside the gene matches: 4. The CDR3 DNA sequence: TGTGCCAGCAGTTTATCGACAGGGCCCGACACTGAAGCTTTCTTT. Its protein is CASSLSTGPDTEAFF.

The chain employs TRBV28 and TRBJ1-4; tentative D call: TRBD1 (6 bases). V lost 5 bases and J lost 6, with 16 bases in between. The CDR3 loop spans 15 amino acids. Germline-derived CDR1 and CDR2 are MDHEN and SYDVKM. The CDR3 sequence is CASSTLGAGDEKLFF. CDR3 DNA: TGTGCCAGCAGTACCCTTGGGGCAGGGGATGAAAAACTGTTTTTT.

This chain links TRBV18 with TRBJ2-1; no clear D gene. The CDR3 contains 13 residues. Germline V lookup: CDR1 KGHSH, CDR2 LQKENI. V lost 3 bases, J lost 5 bases, and 8 bases lay in between. This chain's CDR3 is CASSPRQNNEQFF. CDR3 DNA sequence: TGTGCCAGCTCACCGAGACAAAACAATGAGCAGTTCTTC.

This clone has a single count. The gene calls are TRBV6-1 and TRBJ1-3; D perhaps matches TRBD1 (5 bases). CDR3 length equals 14 residues. Germline lookup yields CDR1 MNHNS and CDR2 SASEGT. V was pared by 1 base and J by 4 bases, with 8 bases between. CDR3 sequence: CASSEGQLGNTIYF. DNA for the CDR3: TGTGCCAGCAGTGAAGGACAGCTCGGAAACACCATATATTTT.

The chain links TRBV19 to TRBJ1-2; TRBD1 agrees at 7 bases. Trimming cost V 6 bases and J 5 bases; bases outside gene matches: 12. There are 15 residues in the CDR3. Germline loops: CDR1 LNHDA, CDR2 SQIVND (reference sequence). The CDR3 nucleotides read TGTGCCAGTAGCCTCTCAGGACAGGAGATATATGGCTACACCTTC. Translated, it gives CASSLSGQEIYGYTF.

As concerns this clone: Distinct nucleotide sequences in the sample also encode this CDR3. This sequence joins TRBV5-4 and TRBJ2-3; D ambiguous. CDR3 length equals 13 residues. Germline CDR1 and CDR2: SGHNT and YYREEE (reference sequence). Trimming removed 0 bases from V and 0 bases from J, with 2 bases in between. The CDR3 DNA follows: TGTGCCAGCAGCTTGGCTAGCACAGATACGCAGTATTTT. Translating it yields CASSLASTDTQYF.

The chain employs TRBV5-4 and TRBJ2-7; perhaps D is TRBD1 or TRBD2 (5 bases each). The length of the CDR3 is 17 residues. Looked up from germline, CDR1 is SGHNT and CDR2 is YYREEE (reference sequence). V lost 0 bases and J 5 bases, leaving 21 bases between the germline ends. CDR3 protein: CASSLGTGTQGFHEQYF. The CDR3, as DNA: TGTGCCAGCAGCTTGGGGACCGGGACCCAGGGCTTTCACGAGCAGTACTTC.

The V and J genes are TRBV7-9 and TRBJ2-5; D perhaps matches TRBD2 (6 bases). The CDR3 runs to 16 residues. CDR1 is SEHNR and CDR2 is FQNEAQ in the germline V gene (reference sequence). With 5 bases removed from V and 4 bases from J, the gap between germline ends came to 20 bases. For the CDR3, the DNA is TGTGCCAGCAGCCCCAGACTCCTTGCGGGGTCAGAGACCCAGTACTTC. It translates to CASSPRLLAGSETQYF. Combining the CDR3 with reference TRBV7-9 and TRBJ2-5 gives the whole variable domain DTGVSQNPRHKITKRGQNVTFRCDPISEHNRLYWYRQTLGQGPEFLTYFQNEAQLEKSRLLSDRFSAERPKGSFSTLEIQRTEQGDSAMYLCASSPRLLAGSETQYFGPGTRLLVL.

The genes are TRBV7-2 and TRBJ1-2; D perhaps matches TRBD1 (5 bases). This CDR3 is built from 13 residues. Germline assignment: CDR1 SGHTA and CDR2 FQGNSA. Between the trimmed V and J ends, which lost 4 bases and 8 bases, there was a span of 14 bases. The CDR3 region is CASSYQGDEGYTF. CDR3 coding DNA: TGTGCCAGCAGCTACCAAGGGGACGAGGGCTACACCTTC. The full variable domain, its missing parts supplied by reference TRBV7-2 and TRBJ1-2, is GAGVSQSPSNKVTEKGKDVELRCDPISGHTALYWYRQSLGQGLEFLIYFQGNSAPDKSGLPSDRFSAERTGGSVSTLTIQRTQQEDSAVYLCASSYQGDEGYTFGSGTRLTVV.

Concerning this clone: This could be a read error, since a much larger clone is one nucleotide away. The V call is TRBV5-4, the J call TRBJ1-2, with TRBD1 matching 9 bases. The junction had 2 bases not matched to a gene; V was cut back by 4 bases and J by 4 bases. Germline V gene data show CDR1 as SGHNT and CDR2 as YYREEE (reference sequence). This CDR3 has 13 amino acids. CDR3: CASSRDRVYGYTF. In DNA, the CDR3 is TGTGCCAGCAGCCGGGACAGGGTCTATGGCTACACCTTC.